This is a list of T cell receptor beta chains from one sample in a study of shared clonotypes between healthy human individuals. Profiled with immunoSEQ multiplex PCR; TCRdb holds only in-frame clones, not every one. The sample has a few million clones, around 95% seen once. The sequencing input was naive CD4+ T cells sorted from blood. The source is a young man in good health. Each CDR3 is given with its conserved first and last residue. A D gene is named only where the DNA matches it firmly. The size field is filled for only some rows; it gives once, few, many or a size class.

j_call | clone_size | d_call | v_call | cdr3_nt | cdr3_aa
TRBJ1-3 | . | . | TRBV6-1 | TGTGCCAGCAGTGAAGCGGGGACAACCTCTGGAAACACCATATATTTT | CASSEAGTTSGNTIYF
TRBJ2-1 | . | TRBD2 | TRBV6-4 | TGTGCCAGCAGCCCGGGAGGGGCTGGGGACAATGAGCAGTTCTTC | CASSPGGAGDNEQFF
TRBJ2-5 | . | TRBD2 | TRBV5-1 | TGCGCCAGCAGCCCGGGCGGTAGCGGGAGATACGAGACCCAGTACTTC | CASSPGGSGRYETQYF
TRBJ1-2 | . | . | TRBV6-6 | TGTGCCAGCAGCCCACCCCTAATAAGGGGCTATGGCTACACCTTC | CASSPPLIRGYGYTF
TRBJ1-5 | . | . | TRBV19 | TGTGCCAGTAAAACAGAGGAGTATAGCAATCAGCCCCAGCATTTT | CASKTEEYSNQPQHF
TRBJ2-7 | . | TRBD2 | TRBV5-1 | TGCGCCAGCAGCTTGGCTAGCGGGTCCCCCTACGAGCAGTACTTC | CASSLASGSPYEQYF
TRBJ1-5 | . | . | TRBV5-6 | TGTGCCAGCAGCTTAGGGGCCCCTAATCAGCCCCAGCATTTT | CASSLGAPNQPQHF
TRBJ1-6 | . | TRBD1 | TRBV7-9 | TGTGCCAGCAGCCCCCGACAGGGTGCGAATTCACCCCTCCACTTT | CASSPRQGANSPLHF
TRBJ2-1 | . | TRBD2 | TRBV5-6 | TGTGCCAGCAGCTCCCCGGGAGGTTACAATGAGCAGTTCTTC | CASSSPGGYNEQFF
TRBJ2-3 | . | . | TRBV12-5 | TGTGCTAGTGGTTCCGGGACTAGCACAGATACGCAGTATTTT | CASGSGTSTDTQYF
TRBJ2-3 | . | . | TRBV7-8 | TGTGCCAGCAGCTCCCCGTCCCGCACAGATACGCAGTATTTT | CASSSPSRTDTQYF
TRBJ2-5 | . | TRBD2 | TRBV4-1 | TGCGCCAGCAGCCGCGGACTAGCGGCTTCAAGGGAGACCCAGTACTTC | CASSRGLAASRETQYF
TRBJ1-3 | . | . | TRBV23-1 | TGCGCCAGCAGCAGCCCGGGGTTAAAAGCTGGAAACACCATATATTTT | CASSSPGLKAGNTIYF
TRBJ2-1 | . | . | TRBV27 | TGTGCCAGCAGTGCAACAACGACCTGGAATGAGCAGTTCTTC | CASSATTTWNEQFF
TRBJ1-4 | . | . | TRBV9 | TGTGCCAGCAGCCTGGGCGAAAAACTGTTTTTT | CASSLGEKLFF
TRBJ1-5 | . | . | TRBV30 | TGTGCCTGGAGCGGAGAAGTAAGCAATCAGCCCCAGCATTTT | CAWSGEVSNQPQHF
TRBJ2-7 | . | . | TRBV7-2 | TGTGCCAGCAGTGAATTGGGCTACGAGCAGTACTTC | CASSELGYEQYF
TRBJ1-2 | . | TRBD1 | TRBV7-8 | TGTGCCAGCAGCTTAGGGGTGACAGGGGGCGCTGGCTATGGCTACACCTTC | CASSLGVTGGAGYGYTF
TRBJ1-5 | . | TRBD1 | TRBV6-1 | TGTGCCAGCAGTGAATGGGACAGGGGATTTAGCAATCAGCCCCAGCATTTT | CASSEWDRGFSNQPQHF
TRBJ2-5 | . | TRBD2 | TRBV9 | TGTGCCAGCAGCGTTGAACTAGCGGGAGAGACCCAGTACTTC | CASSVELAGETQYF
TRBJ1-2 | . | . | TRBV19 | TGTGCCAGTAGCCTTCCTCGAGATAACTATGGCTACACCTTC | CASSLPRDNYGYTF
TRBJ2-5 | once | TRBD1 | TRBV6-5 | TGTGCCAGCAGCACCGGACAGGCCCAGTACTTC | CASSTGQAQYF
TRBJ2-5 | . | . | TRBV10-3 | TGTGCCACCAATATAAGGGAAGGGGAGACCCAGTACTTC | CATNIREGETQYF
TRBJ1-1 | . | TRBD1 | TRBV7-9 | TGTGCCAGCAGCGCCCGGGACAGGGGGAGCACTGAAGCTTTCTTT | CASSARDRGSTEAFF
TRBJ2-7 | . | TRBD2 | TRBV19 | TGTGCCAGTAGTAGACTCTGGACTAGCGAGCAGTACTTC | CASSRLWTSEQYF
TRBJ1-2 | . | . | TRBV7-9 | TGTGCCAGCAGCTCCAAGGGATCCGCCGTCTATGGCTACACCTTC | CASSSKGSAVYGYTF
TRBJ2-7 | . | TRBD2 | TRBV19 | TGTGCCAGTAGTATAGTGAATAGCGGGAGTCTCTACGAGCAGTACTTC | CASSIVNSGSLYEQYF
TRBJ2-2 | . | . | TRBV6-1 | TGTGCCAGCAGTGGGAACACCGGGGAGCTGTTTTTT | CASSGNTGELFF
TRBJ2-2 | . | . | TRBV19 | TGTGCCAGTAGTACAATACAGGGAAGCGAGACCGGGGAGCTGTTTTTT | CASSTIQGSETGELFF
TRBJ2-7 | . | . | TRBV5-1 | TGCGCCAGCAGCTTAGTAGGGGTCCCCTACGAGCAGTACTTC | CASSLVGVPYEQYF
TRBJ2-5 | . | . | TRBV10-3 | TGTGCCATCAGTGAGTCTAGTGTAGAGACCCAGTACTTC | CAISESSVETQYF
TRBJ1-1 | . | . | TRBV7-2 | TGTGCCAGCAGCTTAGTATCGTATGGGGCGACTTTCTTT | CASSLVSYGATFF
TRBJ1-1 | . | . | TRBV2 | TGTGCCAGCAGTGAAGGGGGGGCGTCCCGGCTGAACACTGAAGCTTTCTTT | CASSEGGASRLNTEAFF
TRBJ1-3 | . | . | TRBV5-1 | TGCGCCAGCAGTATCGGGAGTGCTTCTGGAAACACCATATATTTT | CASSIGSASGNTIYF
TRBJ2-4 | . | . | TRBV18 | TGTGCCAGCTCACCTGGGGCAGTAGCCAAAAACATTCAGTACTTC | CASSPGAVAKNIQYF
TRBJ1-1 | once | . | TRBV6-5 | TGTGCCAGCAGTTACATGGGGGGGTCAGGCACTGAAGCTTTCTTT | CASSYMGGSGTEAFF
TRBJ2-3 | . | TRBD2 | TRBV19 | TGTGCCAGTAGTGATTGGACTAGCGGGGGCTCAGATACGCAGTATTTT | CASSDWTSGGSDTQYF
TRBJ1-1 | . | . | TRBV6-6 | TGTGCCAGCAGCCGACAGGACTGGAACACTGAAGCTTTCTTT | CASSRQDWNTEAFF
TRBJ2-7 | . | . | TRBV6-5 | TGTGCCAGCATCCCACTAGGGGGGACGTCCTACGAGCAGTACTTC | CASIPLGGTSYEQYF
TRBJ2-1 | once | TRBD1 | TRBV7-2 | TGTGCCAGCAGACCGGGCGGGACAGGCTCCAATGAGCAGTTCTTC | CASRPGGTGSNEQFF
TRBJ1-3 | . | . | TRBV6-1 | TGTGCCAGCAGACCATTAGAGGGATCTGGAAACACCATATATTTT | CASRPLEGSGNTIYF
TRBJ1-2 | . | . | TRBV2 | TGTGCCAGCACAAAGGGGCCCGCTAACTATGGCTACACCTTC | CASTKGPANYGYTF
TRBJ2-7 | . | TRBD1 | TRBV6-5 | TGTGCCAGCAGTTACTCGAGACAGGGTCCTTACGAGCAGTACTTC | CASSYSRQGPYEQYF
TRBJ2-7 | . | TRBD1 | TRBV7-2 | TGTGCCAGCAGCTTCGGGACAGTGCCCTACGAGCAGTACTTC | CASSFGTVPYEQYF
TRBJ1-1 | . | TRBD1 | TRBV28 | TGTGCCAGCAGTCCCGCCGGGACAGGGGGCGCTTTGGCTGAAGCTTTCTTT | CASSPAGTGGALAEAFF
TRBJ2-7 | . | TRBD1 | TRBV10-3 | TGTGCCACTCGACTAGGGGGACAGGGTCTCTACGAGCAGTACTTC | CATRLGGQGLYEQYF
TRBJ1-3 | . | . | TRBV10-3 | TGTGCCATCAGTGGGGTTGGACCTGGAAACACCATATATTTT | CAISGVGPGNTIYF
TRBJ2-7 | . | TRBD2 | TRBV28 | TGTGCCAGCAGTTTGGGGGGGTCCTACGAGCAGTACTTC | CASSLGGSYEQYF
TRBJ2-3 | once | TRBD1 | TRBV18 | TGTGCCAGCTCACCACGACAGGGCGGCACAGATACGCAGTATTTT | CASSPRQGGTDTQYF
TRBJ1-1 | . | . | TRBV5-1 | TGCGCCAGCAGCTTGGCCCGGGAGGGAACTGAAGCTTTCTTT | CASSLAREGTEAFF
TRBJ2-7 | . | TRBD2 | TRBV6-1 | TGTGCCAGCGCTAGCGGGAGGGTTTTTTATTACGAGCAGTACTTC | CASASGRVFYYEQYF
TRBJ1-5 | . | . | TRBV5-1 | TGCGCCAGCAGCTTTGGACCCATGGACAGTCAGCCCCAGCATTTT | CASSFGPMDSQPQHF
TRBJ1-5 | . | . | TRBV30 | TGTGCCTGGAACAGGGACCCTATAGGAAGCAATCAGCCCCAGCATTTT | CAWNRDPIGSNQPQHF
TRBJ2-3 | . | . | TRBV6-5 | TGTGCCAGCAGTCCTGGGGTGAGGGGCACAGATACGCAGTATTTT | CASSPGVRGTDTQYF
TRBJ1-6 | . | . | TRBV4-1 | TGCGCCAGCAGCCAAGAGGCAGGCCTGAATTCACCCCTCCACTTT | CASSQEAGLNSPLHF